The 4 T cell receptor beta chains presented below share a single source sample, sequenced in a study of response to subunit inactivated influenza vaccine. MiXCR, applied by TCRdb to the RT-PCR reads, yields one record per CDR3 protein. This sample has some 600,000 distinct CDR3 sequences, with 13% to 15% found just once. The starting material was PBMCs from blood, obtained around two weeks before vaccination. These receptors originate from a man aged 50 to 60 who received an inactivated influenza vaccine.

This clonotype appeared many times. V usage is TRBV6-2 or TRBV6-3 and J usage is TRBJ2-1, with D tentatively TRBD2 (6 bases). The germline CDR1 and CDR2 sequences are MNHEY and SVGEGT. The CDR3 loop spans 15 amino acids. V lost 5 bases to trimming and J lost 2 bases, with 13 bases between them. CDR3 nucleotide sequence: TGTGCCAGCAGTGAGCAGGGCGGGGCCTACAATGAGCAGTTCTTC. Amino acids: CASSEQGGAYNEQFF.

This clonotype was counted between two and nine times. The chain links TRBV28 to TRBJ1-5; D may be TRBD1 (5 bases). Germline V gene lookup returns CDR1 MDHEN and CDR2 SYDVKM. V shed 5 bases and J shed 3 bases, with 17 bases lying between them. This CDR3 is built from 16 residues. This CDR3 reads CASSTPRGGHNQPQHF. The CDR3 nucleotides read TGTGCCAGCAGTACTCCAAGGGGTGGCCACAATCAGCCCCAGCATTTT.

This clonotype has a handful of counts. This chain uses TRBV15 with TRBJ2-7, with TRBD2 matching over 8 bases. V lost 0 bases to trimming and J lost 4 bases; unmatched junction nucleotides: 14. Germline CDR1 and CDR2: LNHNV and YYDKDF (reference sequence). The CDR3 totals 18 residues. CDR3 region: CATSREAPRTGGMYEQYF. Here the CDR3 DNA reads TGTGCCACCAGCAGAGAGGCCCCCCGGACGGGGGGGATGTACGAGCAGTACTTC.

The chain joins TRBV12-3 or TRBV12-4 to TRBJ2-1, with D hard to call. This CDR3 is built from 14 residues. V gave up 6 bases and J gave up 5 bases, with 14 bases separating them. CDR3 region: CASRLWVNDNEQFF. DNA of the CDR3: TGTGCCAGCAGGCTTTGGGTGAATGACAATGAGCAGTTCTTC.